This passage covers 19 T cell receptor beta chains from one sample sequenced in a study of blood T cell repertoires in COVID-19. Here immunoSEQ multiplex PCR was the method, and the copy in TCRdb shows in-frame clones only, minus some. The table lists about 160,000 clones, about 82% of them singletons. Input material: peripheral blood. The receptors were gathered from a man aged 45 to 65 with active or convalescent COVID-19.

V and J are TRBV11-3 and TRBJ1-1; 12 positions match TRBD1. Trimming removed 4 bases from V and 6 bases from J; junction bases left unmatched: 6. Germline V CDR1 and CDR2: SGHNT, YENEEA. The CDR3 is 15 residues long. CDR3 DNA sequence: TGTGCCAGCAGCTCGCCGGGACAGGGGGCCTCTGAAGCTTTCTTT. It translates to CASSSPGQGASEAFF.

The J gene is TRBJ1-2, the V gene TRBV3-1 (or the pseudogene TRBV3-2); 8 bases match TRBD1. The V gene's germline CDR1 is LGHDT and CDR2 YNNKEL (reference sequence). V was pared by 3 bases and J by 3 bases, with 18 bases of the junction left unmatched. This CDR3 comprises 19 residues. Written as DNA, the CDR3 is TGTGCCAGCAGCCACAGCCTTCCCCGGACAGGGCTATGGGACTATGGCTACACCTTC. This codes for CASSHSLPRTGLWDYGYTF.

This clone was recorded once. The CDR3 loop is CASSPPQGDTEAFF. The CDR3 bases are TGTGCCAGCTCACCACCGCAAGGGGACACTGAAGCTTTCTTT. The chain uses TRBV18 and TRBJ1-1, with D tentatively TRBD1 (5 bases). Between the trimmed V and J ends, which lost 0 bases and 3 bases, there was a span of 8 bases. The CDR3 length is 14 residues. In germline, CDR1 is KGHSH, CDR2 LQKENI.

This clone was counted a few times. The chain combines TRBV12-1 with TRBJ1-5. TRBV12-1 is annotated as a pseudogene. The CDR3 is made up of 16 amino acids. In DNA form, the CDR3 reads TGTGCCAGCAGCTTTGTCAACTTTTATAGCAATCAGCCCCAGCATTTT. Translation gives CASSFVNFYSNQPQHF.

This clone was recorded only once. The chain carries TRBV18 and TRBJ2-1, with TRBD1 matching 8 bases. This CDR3 region has 15 residues. Germline V lookup: CDR1 KGHSH, CDR2 LQKENI. V dropped 3 bases and J dropped 0; count of bases not matched to a gene: 1. The CDR3 loop reads CASSPGQVSYNEQFF. The CDR3 bases are TGTGCCAGCTCACCGGGACAGGTCTCCTACAATGAGCAGTTCTTC.

The chain combines TRBV27 with TRBJ2-3; the D is unclear. Germline V lookup: CDR1 MNHEY, CDR2 SMNVEV (reference sequence). V was shortened by 7 bases and J by 6 bases, with 26 bases between the two germline ends. The CDR3 runs to 17 residues. CDR3 sequence reads: CASIPPENFFSGDTQYF. CDR3 DNA sequence: TGTGCCAGCATCCCCCCGGAGAATTTCTTCTCTGGGGATACGCAGTATTTT.

This chain uses TRBV5-5 with TRBJ2-7, with TRBD2 matching 7 bases. Trimming removed 0 bases from V and 0 bases from J; junction bases left unmatched: 6. The germline CDR1 and CDR2 sequences are SGHKS and YYEKEE (reference sequence). The length of the CDR3 is 16 residues. The CDR3 DNA sequence: TGTGCCAGCAGCTTGGTGCGGGGGACTTTCTCCTACGAGCAGTACTTC. Its translation: CASSLVRGTFSYEQYF.

This chain connects TRBV19 to TRBJ2-5; D is uncertain. V shed 0 bases and J shed 5 bases, with 13 bases lying between them. The CDR3 is 15 residues long. Germline assignment: CDR1 LNHDA and CDR2 SQIVND (reference sequence). The CDR3 DNA sequence: TGTGCCAGTAGTATAGAGGGCAACCTGGGTGAGACCCAGTACTTC. It specifies CASSIEGNLGETQYF. Filled out from reference TRBV19 and TRBJ2-5, the complete variable domain reads DGGITQSPKYLFRKEGQNVTLSCEQNLNHDAMYWYRQDPGQGLRLIYYSQIVNDFQKGDIAEGYSVSREKKESFPLTVTSAQKNPTAFYLCASSIEGNLGETQYFGPGTRLLVL.

The chain uses TRBV19 and TRBJ2-5; D gene unclear. The CDR3 has 14 residues. Germline V lookup: CDR1 LNHDA, CDR2 SQIVND (reference sequence). V lost 5 bases and J 5 bases, leaving 15 bases between the germline ends. In nucleotides, the CDR3 is TGTGCCAGTAGTGCCCGGAGTAGCTTGGAGACCCAGTACTTC. This sequence encodes CASSARSSLETQYF.

The rearrangement uses TRBV28 and TRBJ1-1; tentative D call: TRBD1 (5 bases). V lost 3 bases and J lost 11, with 10 bases in between. The germline gives CDR1 MDHEN, CDR2 SYDVKM. There are 11 residues in the CDR3. The DNA of the CDR3 is TGTGCCAGCAGTTTGGGTTACAGGGCTTTCTTT. Encoded protein: CASSLGYRAFF.

The chain joins TRBV28 to TRBJ1-1; 10 nucleotides line up with TRBD1. Germline-derived CDR1 and CDR2 are MDHEN and SYDVKM. The CDR3 is made up of 15 amino acids. After removal of 2 bases from V and 5 bases from J, the junction contained 5 bases not matched to a gene. The DNA of the CDR3 is TGTGCCAGCAGTTTACTTGGGACAGGGGAGACTGAAGCTTTCTTT. This sequence encodes CASSLLGTGETEAFF.

For the CDR3, the DNA is TGTGCCAGCAGCTTAGCCGGGAGGGACACCGGGGAGCTGTTTTTT. This gives the protein CASSLAGRDTGELFF. The rearrangement joins TRBV7-9 to TRBJ2-2, with TRBD2 identical over 8 bases. The germline V gene has CDR1 SEHNR and CDR2 FQNEAQ (reference sequence). The CDR3 extends over 15 amino acids. With 0 bases clipped from V and 3 bases from J, the junction kept 0 bases outside the gene matches.

The J gene is TRBJ2-3, the V gene TRBV7-2, with D hard to call. Germline CDR1 SGHTA, CDR2 FQGNSA. The V and J ends lost 5 bases and 1 base respectively, with 7 bases between them. CDR3 length: 13 amino acids. The CDR3 region is CASSTYRTDTQYF. CDR3 DNA: TGTGCCAGCAGCACCTATCGCACAGATACGCAGTATTTT. Full variable domain (remainder filled in from reference TRBV7-2 and TRBJ2-3): GAGVSQSPSNKVTEKGKDVELRCDPISGHTALYWYRQSLGQGLEFLIYFQGNSAPDKSGLPSDRFSAERTGGSVSTLTIQRTQQEDSAVYLCASSTYRTDTQYFGPGTRLTVL.

The chain recombines TRBV18 with TRBJ1-1, with TRBD1 matching over 7 bases. Germline-derived CDR1 and CDR2 are KGHSH and LQKENI. The ends lost 4 bases at V and 7 bases at J; junction bases unmatched: 6. The CDR3 totals 13 residues. The CDR3 reads CASSQKQGIEAFF. The CDR3 DNA sequence: TGTGCCAGCTCACAAAAACAGGGGATTGAAGCTTTCTTT.

The rearrangement uses TRBV9 and TRBJ2-3; 8 bases match TRBD2. The CDR3 is 17 residues long. The germline V gene encodes CDR1 SGDLS and CDR2 YYNGEE. The trim removed 3 bases at V and 1 base at J, leaving 10 bases unmatched. In DNA, the CDR3 is TGTGCCAGCAGCGGCAACCCTAGCGGGTCCCGCACAGATACGCAGTATTTT. Amino acid sequence: CASSGNPSGSRTDTQYF.

V gene TRBV6-1 combines with J gene TRBJ2-3; D remains unclear. The V gene's germline CDR1 is MNHNS and CDR2 SASEGT. CDR3 length: 12 residues. Deletions cut 1 base from V and 4 bases from J, with 3 bases between. The CDR3 bases are TGTGCCAGCAGTGAAGGAGCAGATACGCAGTATTTT. Residues: CASSEGADTQYF.

V usage is TRBV11-3 and J usage is TRBJ2-3; TRBD1 aligns across 7 bases. Germline CDR1 is SGHNT and CDR2 is YENEEA. The J segment lost 5 bases and the V segment lost 5 bases, leaving 7 bases of the junction unmatched. CDR3 length: 14 amino acids. CDR3 sequence (DNA): TGTGCCAGCAGCCAAACAGGGGTGAGAGATACGCAGTATTTT. Encoded protein: CASSQTGVRDTQYF.

CDR3 DNA sequence: TGTGCCAGCAGTGAAGGGCCCCCGGGACAACCATATGGCTACACCTTC. Residues: CASSEGPPGQPYGYTF. The rearrangement links TRBV6-1 to TRBJ1-2; maybe TRBD1 (6 bases). V was clipped by 1 base and J by 5 bases, with 17 bases between them. Per the germline V gene, CDR1 is MNHNS and CDR2 is SASEGT. The CDR3 extends over 16 amino acids.

This rearrangement joins TRBV2 to TRBJ2-5; 15 bases are shared with TRBD2. Germline V gene sequence: CDR1 SNHLY, CDR2 FYNNEI. There are 17 residues in the CDR3. The V and J ends lost 0 bases and 4 bases, in that order; junction bases with no gene match: 3. CDR3 loop: CASSEARTSGGGETQYF. CDR3 coding DNA: TGTGCCAGCAGTGAAGCTCGGACTAGCGGGGGGGGAGAGACCCAGTACTTC. The entire variable domain, with the rest obtained from reference TRBV2 and TRBJ2-5, is as follows: EPEVTQTPSHQVTQMGQEVILRCVPISNHLYFYWYRQILGQKVEFLVSFYNNEISEKSEIFDDQFSVERPDGSNFTLKIRSTKLEDSAMYFCASSEARTSGGGETQYFGPGTRLLVL.